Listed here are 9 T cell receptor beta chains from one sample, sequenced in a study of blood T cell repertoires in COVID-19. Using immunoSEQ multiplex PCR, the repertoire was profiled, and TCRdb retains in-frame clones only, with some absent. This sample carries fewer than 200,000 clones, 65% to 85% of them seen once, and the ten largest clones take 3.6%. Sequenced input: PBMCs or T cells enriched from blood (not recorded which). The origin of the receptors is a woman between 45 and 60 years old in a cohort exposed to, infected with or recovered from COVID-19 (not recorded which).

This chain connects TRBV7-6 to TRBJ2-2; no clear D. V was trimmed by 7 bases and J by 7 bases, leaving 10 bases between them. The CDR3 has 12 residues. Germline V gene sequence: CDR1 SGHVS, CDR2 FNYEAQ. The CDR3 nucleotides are TGTGCCAGCACTAACCCTGGCGGGGAGCTGTTTTTT. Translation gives CASTNPGGELFF. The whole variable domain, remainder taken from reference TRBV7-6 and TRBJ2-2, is GAGVSQSPRYKVTKRGQDVALRCDPISGHVSLYWYRQALGQGPEFLTYFNYEAQQDKSGLPNDRFSAERPEGSISTLTIQRTEQRDSAMYRCASTNPGGELFFGEGSRLTVL.

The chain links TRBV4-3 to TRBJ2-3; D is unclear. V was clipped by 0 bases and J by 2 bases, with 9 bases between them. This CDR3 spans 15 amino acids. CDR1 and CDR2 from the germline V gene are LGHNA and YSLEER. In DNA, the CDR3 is TGCGCCAGCAGCCAAGAGAGGAAGTACACAGATACGCAGTATTTT. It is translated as CASSQERKYTDTQYF.

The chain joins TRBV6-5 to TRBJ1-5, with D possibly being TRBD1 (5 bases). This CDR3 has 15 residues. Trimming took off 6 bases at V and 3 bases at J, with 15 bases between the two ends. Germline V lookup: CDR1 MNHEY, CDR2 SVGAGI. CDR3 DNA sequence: TGTGCCAGCAGCAACGACAGAGGCCCCAATCAGCCCCAGCATTTT. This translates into CASSNDRGPNQPQHF.

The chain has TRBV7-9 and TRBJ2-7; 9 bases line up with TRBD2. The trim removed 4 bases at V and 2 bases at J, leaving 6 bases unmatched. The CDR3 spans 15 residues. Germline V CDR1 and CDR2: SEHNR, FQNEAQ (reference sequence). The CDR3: CASSSATSGAYEQYF. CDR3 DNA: TGTGCCAGCAGCTCAGCGACTAGCGGAGCCTACGAGCAGTACTTC.

The DNA of the CDR3 is TGCGCCAGCAGCTTGGGAGAAACACCAGCGTCGACCCAGTACTTC. Translation gives CASSLGETPASTQYF. The chain has TRBV5-1 and TRBJ2-5; D gene unclear. The CDR3 has 15 residues. Per the germline V gene, CDR1 is SGHRS and CDR2 is YFSETQ. V lost 0 bases, J lost 7 bases, and 16 bases lay in between.

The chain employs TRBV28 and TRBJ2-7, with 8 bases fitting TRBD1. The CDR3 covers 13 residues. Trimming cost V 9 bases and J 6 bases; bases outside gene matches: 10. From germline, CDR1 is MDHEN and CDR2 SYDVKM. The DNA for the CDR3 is TGTGCCAGTGCTCGGACAGGGACCCCCGAGCAGTACTTC. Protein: CASARTGTPEQYF.

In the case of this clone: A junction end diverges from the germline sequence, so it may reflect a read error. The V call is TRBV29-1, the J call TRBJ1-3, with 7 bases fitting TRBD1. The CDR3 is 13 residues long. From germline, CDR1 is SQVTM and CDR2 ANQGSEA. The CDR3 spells CSVDEGAGNTIYF. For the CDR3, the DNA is TGCAGCGTTGACGAGGGGGCTGGGAACACCATATATTTT. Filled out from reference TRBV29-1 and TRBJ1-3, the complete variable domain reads SAVISQKPSRDICQRGTSLTIQCQVDSQVTMMFWYRQQPGQSLTLIATANQGSEATYESGFVIDKFPISRPNLTFSTLTVSNMSPEDSSIYLCSVDEGAGNTIYFGEGSWLTVV.

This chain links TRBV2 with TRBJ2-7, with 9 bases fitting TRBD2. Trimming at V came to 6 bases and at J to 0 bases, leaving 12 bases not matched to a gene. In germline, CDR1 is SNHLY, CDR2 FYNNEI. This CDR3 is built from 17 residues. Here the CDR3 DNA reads TGTGCCAGCAGCCAAAGTTGGGCTAGCGGGACCTCCTACGAGCAGTACTTC. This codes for CASSQSWASGTSYEQYF.

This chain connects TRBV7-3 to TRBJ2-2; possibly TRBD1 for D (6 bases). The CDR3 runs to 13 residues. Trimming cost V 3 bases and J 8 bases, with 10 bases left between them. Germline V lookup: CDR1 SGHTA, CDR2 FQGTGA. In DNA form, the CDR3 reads TGTGCCAGCAGCTTTTCAGGGGTTGGGGAGCTGTTTTTT. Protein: CASSFSGVGELFF. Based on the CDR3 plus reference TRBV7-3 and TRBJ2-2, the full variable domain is GAGVSQTPSNKVTEKGKYVELRCDPISGHTALYWYRQSLGQGPEFLIYFQGTGAADDSGLPNDRFFAVRPEGSVSTLKIQRTERGDSAVYLCASSFSGVGELFFGEGSRLTVL.